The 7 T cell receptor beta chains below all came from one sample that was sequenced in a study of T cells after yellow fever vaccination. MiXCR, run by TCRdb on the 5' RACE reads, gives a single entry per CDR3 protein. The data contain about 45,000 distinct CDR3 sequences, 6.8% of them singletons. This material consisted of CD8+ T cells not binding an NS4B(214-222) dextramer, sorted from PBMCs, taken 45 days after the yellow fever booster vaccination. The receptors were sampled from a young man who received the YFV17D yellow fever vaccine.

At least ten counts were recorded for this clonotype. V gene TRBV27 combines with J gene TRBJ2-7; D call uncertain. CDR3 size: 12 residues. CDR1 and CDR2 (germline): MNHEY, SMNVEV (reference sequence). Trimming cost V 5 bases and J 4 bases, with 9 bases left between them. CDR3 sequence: CASSQTGYEQYF. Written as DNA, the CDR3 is TGTGCCAGCAGTCAGACGGGTTACGAGCAGTACTTC.

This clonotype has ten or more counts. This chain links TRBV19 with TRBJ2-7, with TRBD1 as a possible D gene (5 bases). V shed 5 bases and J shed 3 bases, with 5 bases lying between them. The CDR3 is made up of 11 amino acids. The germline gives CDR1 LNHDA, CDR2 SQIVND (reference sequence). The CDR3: CASSQGYEQYF. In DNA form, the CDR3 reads TGTGCCAGTAGTCAGGGCTACGAGCAGTACTTC.

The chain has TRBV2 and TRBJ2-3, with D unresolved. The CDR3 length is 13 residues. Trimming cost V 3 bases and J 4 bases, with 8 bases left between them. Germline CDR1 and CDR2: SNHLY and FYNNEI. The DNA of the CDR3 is TGTGCCAGCAGTGACTCCCTCTCAGATACGCAGTATTTT. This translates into CASSDSLSDTQYF.

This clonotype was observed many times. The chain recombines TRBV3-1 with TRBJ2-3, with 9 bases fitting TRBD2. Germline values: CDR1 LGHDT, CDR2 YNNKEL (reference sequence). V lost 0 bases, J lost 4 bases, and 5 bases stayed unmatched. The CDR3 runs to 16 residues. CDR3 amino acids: CASSQEVAGAPDTQYF. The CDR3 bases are TGTGCCAGCAGCCAAGAGGTAGCGGGAGCCCCAGATACGCAGTATTTT.

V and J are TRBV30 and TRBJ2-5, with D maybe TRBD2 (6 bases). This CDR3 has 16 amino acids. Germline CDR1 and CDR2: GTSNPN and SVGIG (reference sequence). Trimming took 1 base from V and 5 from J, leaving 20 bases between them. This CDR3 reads CAWSAHPGTPGETQYF. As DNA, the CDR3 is TGTGCCTGGAGTGCTCATCCAGGGACTCCGGGGGAGACCCAGTACTTC.

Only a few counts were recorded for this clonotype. Here the CDR3 reads CASSLEQYSYEQYF. In nucleotides, the CDR3 is TGTGCCAGCAGTTTAGAACAGTATTCCTACGAGCAGTACTTC. The chain links TRBV28 to TRBJ2-7; D gene uncertain. Per germline, CDR1 MDHEN and CDR2 SYDVKM. The CDR3 contains 14 residues. Trimming left V 2 bases short and J 1 base short, with 9 bases between. The full variable domain, rest sourced from reference TRBV28 and TRBJ2-7, is DVKVTQSSRYLVKRTGEKVFLECVQDMDHENMFWYRQDPGLGLRLIYFSYDVKMKEKGDIPEGYSVSREKKERFSLILESASTNQTSMYLCASSLEQYSYEQYFGPGTRLTVT.

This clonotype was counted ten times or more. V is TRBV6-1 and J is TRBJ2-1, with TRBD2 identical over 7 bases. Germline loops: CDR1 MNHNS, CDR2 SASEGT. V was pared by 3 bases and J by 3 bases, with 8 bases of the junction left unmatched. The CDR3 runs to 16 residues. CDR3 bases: TGTGCCAGCAGTGAGGCGGCTAGCGGCCTCTACAATGAGCAGTTCTTC. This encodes CASSEAASGLYNEQFF.